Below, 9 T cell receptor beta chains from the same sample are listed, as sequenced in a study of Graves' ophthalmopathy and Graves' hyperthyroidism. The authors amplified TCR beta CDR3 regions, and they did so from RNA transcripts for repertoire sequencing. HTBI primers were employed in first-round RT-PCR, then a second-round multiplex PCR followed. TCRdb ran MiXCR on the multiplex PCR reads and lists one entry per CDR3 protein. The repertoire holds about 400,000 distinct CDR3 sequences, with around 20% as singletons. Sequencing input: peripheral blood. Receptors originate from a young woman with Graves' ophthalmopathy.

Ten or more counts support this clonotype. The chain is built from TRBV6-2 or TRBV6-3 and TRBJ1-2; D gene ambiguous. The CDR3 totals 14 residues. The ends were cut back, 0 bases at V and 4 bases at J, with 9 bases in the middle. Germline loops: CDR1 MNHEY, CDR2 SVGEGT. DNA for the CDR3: TGTGCCAGCAGTTACTCAGGGTATTTCTATGGCTACACCTTC. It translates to CASSYSGYFYGYTF.

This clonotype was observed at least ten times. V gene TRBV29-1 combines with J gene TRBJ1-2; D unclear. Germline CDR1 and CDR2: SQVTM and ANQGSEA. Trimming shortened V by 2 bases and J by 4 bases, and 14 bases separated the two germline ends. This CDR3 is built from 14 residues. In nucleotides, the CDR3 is TGCAGCGTTGAAAACCGGGAGGCGTCCTATGGCTACACCTTC. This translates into CSVENREASYGYTF.

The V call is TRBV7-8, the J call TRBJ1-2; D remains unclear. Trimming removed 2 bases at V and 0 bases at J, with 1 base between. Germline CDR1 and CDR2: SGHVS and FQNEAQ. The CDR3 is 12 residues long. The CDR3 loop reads CASSLPNYGYTF. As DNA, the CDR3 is TGTGCCAGCAGCTTACCTAACTATGGCTACACCTTC.

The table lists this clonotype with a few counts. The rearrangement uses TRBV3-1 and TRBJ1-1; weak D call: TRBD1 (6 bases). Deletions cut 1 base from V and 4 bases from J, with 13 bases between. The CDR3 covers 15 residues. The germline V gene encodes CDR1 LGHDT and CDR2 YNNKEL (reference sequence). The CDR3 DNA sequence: TGTGCCAGCAGCCAAGGTGGTACGGGGGCCACTGAAGCTTTCTTT. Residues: CASSQGGTGATEAFF. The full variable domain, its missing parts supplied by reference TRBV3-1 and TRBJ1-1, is DTAVSQTPKYLVTQMGNDKSIKCEQNLGHDTMYWYKQDSKKFLKIMFSYNNKELIINETVPNRFSPKSPDKAHLNLHINSLELGDSAVYFCASSQGGTGATEAFFGQGTRLTVV.

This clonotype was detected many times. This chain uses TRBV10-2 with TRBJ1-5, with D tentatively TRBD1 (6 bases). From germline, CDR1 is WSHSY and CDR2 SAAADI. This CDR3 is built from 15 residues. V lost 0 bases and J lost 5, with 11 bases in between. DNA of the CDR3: TGCGCCAGCAGTGAGTCGGGGGGCAGCCATCAGCCCCAGCATTTT. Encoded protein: CASSESGGSHQPQHF.

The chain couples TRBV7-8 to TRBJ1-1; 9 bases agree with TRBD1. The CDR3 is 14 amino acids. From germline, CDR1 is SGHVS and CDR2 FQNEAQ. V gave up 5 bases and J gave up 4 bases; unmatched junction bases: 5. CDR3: CASSNTGGRTEAFF. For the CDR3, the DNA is TGTGCCAGCAGCAACACAGGGGGCCGCACTGAAGCTTTCTTT.

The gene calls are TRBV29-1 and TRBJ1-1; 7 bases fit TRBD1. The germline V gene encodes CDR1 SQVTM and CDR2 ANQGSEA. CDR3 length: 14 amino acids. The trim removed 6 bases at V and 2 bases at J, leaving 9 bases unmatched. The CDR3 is CSVAQGQSNTEAFF. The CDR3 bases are TGCAGCGTCGCTCAGGGACAGTCAAACACTGAAGCTTTCTTT.

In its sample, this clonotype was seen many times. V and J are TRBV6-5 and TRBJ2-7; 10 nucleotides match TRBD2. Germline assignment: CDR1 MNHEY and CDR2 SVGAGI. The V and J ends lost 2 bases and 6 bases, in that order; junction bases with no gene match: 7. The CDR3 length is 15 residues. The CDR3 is CASSYTGLATAEQYF. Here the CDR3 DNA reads TGTGCCAGCAGTTACACGGGACTAGCGACCGCCGAGCAGTACTTC.

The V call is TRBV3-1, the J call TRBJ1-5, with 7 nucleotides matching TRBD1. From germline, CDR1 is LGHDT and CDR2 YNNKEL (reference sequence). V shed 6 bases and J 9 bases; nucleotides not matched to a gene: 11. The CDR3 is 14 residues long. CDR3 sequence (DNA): TGTGCCAGCAGTCGAAAACAGGGGCCGGGGCCCCAGCATTTT. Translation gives CASSRKQGPGPQHF. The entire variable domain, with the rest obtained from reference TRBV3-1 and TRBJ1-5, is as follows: DTAVSQTPKYLVTQMGNDKSIKCEQNLGHDTMYWYKQDSKKFLKIMFSYNNKELIINETVPNRFSPKSPDKAHLNLHINSLELGDSAVYFCASSRKQGPGPQHFGDGTRLSIL.